This TCR beta chain was captured in a study of STAT5B mutations in CD4+ large granular lymphocyte leukemia. Study details: Among healthy donors, a particular HLA allele went with more CDR3 'QG' motifs. General study findings and limits: Without putative leukemic clones, patient CD4-sorted repertoires remained more clonal than healthy CD4+ repertoires. About 25% of private leukemic clonotypes occurred rarely in other patients' non-leukemic repertoires. 8/27 top patient clones versus 2/35 control clones were TRBV06-family.

Notes on this clone: Its specificity is not known.

Between the trimmed V and J ends, which lost 6 bases and 4 bases, there was a span of 13 bases. There are 13 residues in the CDR3. The germline V gene encodes CDR1 LNHDA and CDR2 SQIVND (reference sequence). This table comes from immunoSEQ multiplex PCR, and its TCRdb copy is limited to in-frame clones, with some not included. The profile shows fewer than 50,000 clones, more than 70% of them singletons. The TCR originated in a human donor in good health. The sample was CD4+ T cells from blood buffy coats. The V gene is TRBV19, the J gene TRBJ2-7; D may correspond to TRBD1 or TRBD2 (5 bases each). The CDR3, as DNA: TGTGCCAGTAGCAGGGACGGATCGTACGAGCAGTACTTC. Amino acid sequence: CASSRDGSYEQYF.